The text below deals with one T cell receptor (beta chain). Its antigen is as yet unknown. The missing CDR3 end, 3 residues past where the read stops, is filled in from the germline J gene. TCRdb keeps only in-frame clones here, not all; method: immunoSEQ multiplex PCR. The sample holds about 21,000 clones. With V trimmed by 2 bases and J by 5 bases, 10 bases remained unmatched. This CDR3 region has 18 residues. Germline V gene sequence: CDR1 KGHSH, CDR2 LQKENI. The data originate from a study of T cells in women clearing cervical HPV infection. As for the study in general: Controls gave blood once infection was undetectable; cases at lesion identification. For cases, blood was sampled a median about 140 days after lesion detection, interquartile range about 80 to 220 days. Study-wide results and caveats: Unknown T-cell numbers per sample may underlie the richness differences.

HPV was found by MY09/MY11 PCR and dot-blot genotyping. The sequence was collected from a woman aged 18 to 69 with a cervical HPV16 infection that either progressed to CIN3+ or cleared (not recorded which). The V gene is TRBV18, the J gene TRBJ2-5, with 14 positions matching TRBD2. The material sequenced was blood buffy coat. The CDR3 is CASSPGPGLAGARETQYF. The CDR3 bases that were read are TGTGCCAGCTCACCAGGGCCGGGACTAGCGGGAGCACGGGAGACC.